This T cell receptor beta chain was captured by sequencing in a study of T cell clonality in common variable immunodeficiency. Repertoires were generated with immunoSEQ multiplex PCR, while TCRdb's copy carries only in-frame clones and drops some. The sample contains roughly 34,000 clones, none of them singletons. The CVID group had more than 12 females and some 30 males, mean age 40. Study-level findings and limits: In common variable immunodeficiency, TCR beta chains reportedly carried fewer deletions and N-nucleotide insertions. Fewer TCRbeta clones were shared among CVID subjects than controls. Links between repertoire features and CVID complications were heterogeneity-limited.

This clone was seen repeatedly, ten times or more. The target antigen is unknown. With the read ending 3 residues before the CDR3 end, the germline J gene is used to fill in that end. Looked up from germline, CDR1 is SGHTA and CDR2 is FQGNSA. The CDR3 runs 13 residues. V lost 3 bases, J lost 7 bases, and 7 bases lay in between. Sequencing input: peripheral blood mononuclear cells. The source is a human donor with common variable immunodeficiency. J is TRBJ1-6 and V is TRBV7-2; D remains ambiguous. CDR3 DNA (partial): TGTGCCAGCAGCTTGCCCGGGAATTCACCC. The encoded protein is CASSLPGNSP. The CDR3 reads in full as CASSLPGNSPLHF.